This section outlines one T cell receptor (beta chain) sequence together with its context. Antigen unknown. The data stem from a study of T cell responses to AZD1222 COVID-19 vaccine. This CDR3 spans 13 amino acids. V was cut by 7 bases and J by 4 bases, with 13 bases left in between. The germline gives CDR1 SEHNR, CDR2 FQNEAQ (reference sequence). General study results and limits: Females made up more of the donors, who were largely white British, and clonal diversity may have come out too low.

The data were produced by immunoSEQ multiplex PCR, yet TCRdb's version contains in-frame clones alone and is incomplete. The data contain around 160,000 clones, about nine tenths of them singletons. Sample: peripheral blood, taken on day 0 of MenACWY control vaccination. The rearrangement joins TRBV7-9 to TRBJ1-2, with D tentatively TRBD1 (5 bases). The clonotype comes from an adult in good health. The CDR3 reads CASMGRTAYGYTF. DNA for the CDR3: TGTGCCAGCATGGGACGGACTGCCTATGGCTACACCTTC.